Listed below are T cell receptor beta chains from one sample, sequenced in a study of post-analysis software for immune sequencing data. TCRdb recomputed calls from the PCR reads with MiXCR, one row per CDR3 protein. The data show approximately 180,000 distinct CDR3 sequences, approximately 31% seen once. Specimen: blood. All receptors come from a girl aged 10 to 17 with multiple sclerosis. Each CDR3 is given with its conserved first and last residue. The D gene is left open where the match is weak. Part of the rows lack a size; the others show once, few, many or a class for expanded clones.

many,TRBJ2-7,TRBD2,TRBV6-5,TGTGCCAGCAGCCCCACGGCGGGAGCTAACTACGAGCAGTACTTC,CASSPTAGANYEQYF
many,TRBJ2-7,-,TRBV7-6,TGTGCCAGCAGCTTAAGTGGCTCCCGCTACGAGCAGTACTTC,CASSLSGSRYEQYF
few,TRBJ2-5,TRBD2,TRBV28,TGTGCCAGCAGTCGCACTATAGCGGGAGAAGAAAAGACCCAGTACTTC,CASSRTIAGEEKTQYF
few,TRBJ1-5,-,TRBV3-1,TGTGCCAGCAGCCAAGAAGGCGGTCAGCCCCAGCATTTT,CASSQEGGQPQHF
-,TRBJ2-7,TRBD2,TRBV20-1,TGCAGTGCTCAGCTTAGCGGGAGGGTCTACGAGCAGTACTTC,CSAQLSGRVYEQYF
-,TRBJ1-2,-,TRBV13,TGTGCCAGCAGCGCCCCATCGGACGGAAACTATGGCTACACCTTC,CASSAPSDGNYGYTF
once,TRBJ2-5,-,TRBV11-1,TGTGCCAGCAGCTCCAACCAGTTCCGGAAGTTCGGCGCGGAGTTGGAGGAGACCCGGTACTTC,CASSSNQFRKFGAELEETRYF
few,TRBJ2-5,TRBD2,TRBV10-3,TGTGCCATCAGTGTTCTAGCGGGAGGGCCAGGGACCCAGTACTTC,CAISVLAGGPGTQYF
-,TRBJ1-2,TRBD1,TRBV12-3/TRBV12-4,TGTGCCAGCAGTTTTATAGACAGGGAGGGCTATGGCTACACCTTC,CASSFIDREGYGYTF
few,TRBJ1-1,TRBD1,TRBV27,TGTGCCAGCAGTGTACAGGGGGGAACTGAAGCTTTCTTT,CASSVQGGTEAFF
many,TRBJ1-2,-,TRBV12-3/TRBV12-4,TGTGCCAGCTGCTCGTCTGTCGGCGGCTACACCTTC,CASCSSVGGYTF
few,TRBJ1-6,-,TRBV27,TGTGCCAGCGCGAAGAGGGGGTTGGGAAGCTCCTATAATTCACCCCTCCACTTT,CASAKRGLGSSYNSPLHF
-,TRBJ1-5,-,TRBV6-2/TRBV6-3,TGTGCCAGCGGACTAACAAGTCAGCCCCAGCATTTT,CASGLTSQPQHF
many,TRBJ2-3,-,TRBV20-1,TGCAGTGCTAGGTTAGCGAGTACAGATACGCAGTATTTT,CSARLASTDTQYF
-,TRBJ2-1,-,TRBV5-1,TGCGCCAGCAGCATCGGACGGGGTGCCTACAATGAGCAGTTCTTC,CASSIGRGAYNEQFF
-,TRBJ2-3,-,TRBV27,TGTGCCAGCAGTCTTAGATTGGCGGATACGCAGTATTTT,CASSLRLADTQYF
-,TRBJ1-5,TRBD1,TRBV5-5,TGTGCCAGCAGCTTGGATGGGACAGGGATAGGTCAGCCCCAGCATTTT,CASSLDGTGIGQPQHF
few,TRBJ1-6,TRBD1,TRBV7-9,TGTGCCAGCAGATTCGGGGACAGGTTTACACCCCTCCACTTT,CASRFGDRFTPLHF
-,TRBJ2-5,TRBD1,TRBV7-9,TGTGCCAGTGAGGGGGCGGTTGGAGGTCAAGAGATCCAGTACTTC,CASEGAVGGQEIQYF
many,TRBJ2-7,-,TRBV4-1,TGCGCCAGCAGCCTCGACCCGGGGCCCCTCGAGCAGTACTTC,CASSLDPGPLEQYF
few,TRBJ2-7,TRBD2,TRBV6-6,TGTGCCAGCAGCCCAATCACTAGCGGTTCCTACGAGCAGTACTTC,CASSPITSGSYEQYF
few,TRBJ2-1,-,TRBV3-1,TGTGCCAGCAGCCAAGCGGGAGCGGTGAATGAGCAGTTCTTC,CASSQAGAVNEQFF
-,TRBJ2-5,-,TRBV20-1,TGCAGTGCTAGACGGGATGTGGAGACCCAGTACTTC,CSARRDVETQYF
-,TRBJ2-3,TRBD2,TRBV11-2,TGTGCCAGCAGCTTAGATATAGCTAGCGGTACCACAGATACGCAGTATTTT,CASSLDIASGTTDTQYF
many,TRBJ2-5,-,TRBV7-2,TGTGCCAGCAGCCCAGCGGACCAAGAGACCCAGTACTTC,CASSPADQETQYF
-,TRBJ1-2,TRBD1,TRBV11-2,TGTGCCAGCAGCTCAAACCGGGACAGGGGCGACTATGGCTACACCTTC,CASSSNRDRGDYGYTF
-,TRBJ2-7,-,TRBV12-3/TRBV12-4,TGTGCCAGCAGTTTGCTGGATGAGCAGTACTTC,CASSLLDEQYF
-,TRBJ1-5,-,TRBV28,TGTGCCAGCACCATGGACGGTCTGCGTCAGCCCCAGCATTTT,CASTMDGLRQPQHF
many,TRBJ2-5,-,TRBV7-6,TGTGCCAGCAGCCCCGGGCTTTCTTTATACCAAGAGACCCAGTACTTC,CASSPGLSLYQETQYF
-,TRBJ2-1,-,TRBV12-3/TRBV12-4,TGTACCAGCAGTTCTACCCTTGACCGCCCCAATGAGCAGTTCTTC,CTSSSTLDRPNEQFF
few,TRBJ2-4,TRBD1,TRBV7-3,TGTGCCAGCAGCTCCGGGACAGGGTGGAACATTCAGTACTTC,CASSSGTGWNIQYF
few,TRBJ1-2,-,TRBV7-2,TGTGCCAGCAGCTACCCGATGGACTATGGCTACACCTTC,CASSYPMDYGYTF
-,TRBJ2-1,-,TRBV28,TGTGCCAGCAGTTACTTAGCCAATGAGCAGTTCTTC,CASSYLANEQFF
few,TRBJ2-1,-,TRBV20-1,TGCAGTGCTAGAGACCCGGGGGGCCGGGACGATGAGCAGTTCTTC,CSARDPGGRDDEQFF
few,TRBJ2-6,-,TRBV12-3/TRBV12-4,TGTGCCAGCAGTTTGATGGGAGAAGGTGGGGCCAACGTCCTGACTTTC,CASSLMGEGGANVLTF
few,TRBJ1-1,-,TRBV7-3,TGTGCCAGCAGCTTAAGGGAAAGAACTGAAGCTTTCTTT,CASSLRERTEAFF
-,TRBJ2-3,TRBD2,TRBV7-3,TGTGTCAGCAGCCTGGGACTAGCTGGAGATACGCAGTATTTT,CVSSLGLAGDTQYF
many,TRBJ2-1,-,TRBV20-1,TGCAGTGCTAGTCATTCCGGGAGTCGGAACAATGAGCAGTTCTTC,CSASHSGSRNNEQFF
many,TRBJ2-3,-,TRBV20-1,TGCAGTGTGAAGGGTACAGATACGCAGTATTTT,CSVKGTDTQYF
-,TRBJ1-2,-,TRBV12-3/TRBV12-4,TGTGCCAGCAGTCCTCGAGGTATGGGCTATGGCTACACCTTC,CASSPRGMGYGYTF
-,TRBJ1-6,-,TRBV28,TGTGCCAGCAGGGCAGGGAGCTCCTATAATTCACCCCTCCACTTT,CASRAGSSYNSPLHF
few,TRBJ1-5,-,TRBV5-1,TGCGCCAGCAGCCTAGGACAGCCCCATCAGCCCCAGCATTTT,CASSLGQPHQPQHF
-,TRBJ1-2,-,TRBV5-5,TGTGCCAGCAGCTTGAATGAGGTCTCAAGAGGGGACTATGGCTACACCTTC,CASSLNEVSRGDYGYTF
-,TRBJ2-1,TRBD2,TRBV18,TGTGCCAGCTCACCGGTCACCGCGGGAGATGAGCAGTTCTTC,CASSPVTAGDEQFF
few,TRBJ2-7,-,TRBV9,TGTGCCAGCAGCCCCAGGGGAGGGATCAACGAGCAGTACTTC,CASSPRGGINEQYF
few,TRBJ1-5,-,TRBV3-1,TGTGCCAGCAGCCAAGGGCTGGGGGGTGGGGCTGGCAATCAGCCCCAGCATTTT,CASSQGLGGGAGNQPQHF
-,TRBJ2-3,TRBD2,TRBV7-9,TGTGCCAGCAGCCGTTCTCCCACTAGCGACACGCAGTATTTT,CASSRSPTSDTQYF
many,TRBJ2-7,TRBD2,TRBV5-1,TGCGCCAGCAGCTCCCGACTAGCGGAGATCTCCTACGAGCAGTACTTC,CASSSRLAEISYEQYF
many,TRBJ2-3,TRBD2,TRBV20-1,TGCAGTGCTAGCCCACTACTAAGACTAGCGGGAGGGGTAGATACGCAGTATTTT,CSASPLLRLAGGVDTQYF
-,TRBJ2-1,-,TRBV12-3/TRBV12-4,TGTGCCAGCAGTCCGGGATCCATCATAACCGGGGAGCAGTTCTTC,CASSPGSIITGEQFF
-,TRBJ2-1,-,TRBV19,TGTGCCAGTAGTATCGTCACCGCCTACAATGAGCAGTTCTTC,CASSIVTAYNEQFF
-,TRBJ2-5,TRBD2,TRBV7-2,TGTGCCAGCAGCTCCTTCGGCGGGGGAGAAGAGACCCAGTACTTC,CASSSFGGGEETQYF